A selection of T cell receptor beta chains follows, all from one sample in a study of blood T cell repertoires in COVID-19. Here immunoSEQ multiplex PCR was the method, and the copy in TCRdb shows in-frame clones only, minus some. This sample has over 120,000 clones, with about 79% found just once. Input material: peripheral blood. These receptors originate from an elderly woman with active or convalescent COVID-19. The CDR3 runs from the conserved cysteine through the conserved F or W. D genes are given only for firm matches. A clone size is listed for some rows: how often the clone was seen (once, few, many), or a class if it is expanded.

clone size,D gene,J gene,V gene,CDR3 DNA,CDR3 protein
few,TRBD1,TRBJ2-6,TRBV2,TGTGCCTGGACAGGGAACTCTGGGGCCAACGTCCTGACTTTC,CAWTGNSGANVLTF
-,-,TRBJ1-1,TRBV27,TGTGCCAGCTATGAGGTAGGGGTCTGGACTGAAGCTTTCTTT,CASYEVGVWTEAFF
-,TRBD1,TRBJ1-4,TRBV2,TGTGCCAGCAGCCCGGACAGGGGTTCTAATGAAAAACTGTTTTTT,CASSPDRGSNEKLFF
-,-,TRBJ1-6,TRBV3-1/TRBV3-2,TGTGCCAGCAGCCAAGCATCCGGGGTCGGGTCACCCCTCCACTTT,CASSQASGVGSPLHF
-,-,TRBJ1-2,TRBV2,TGTGCCAGCAGTGTTTACACTAGCTACACCTTC,CASSVYTSYTF
-,TRBD1,TRBJ2-2,TRBV7-8,TGTGCCAGCAGCTTAGTGATTTCGTCAGGGGGCGGCGGGGAGCTGTTTTTT,CASSLVISSGGGGELFF
-,TRBD1,TRBJ1-2,TRBV27,TGTGCCAGCAGTTTATCAACATCTGGGACAGGGGTGTACTACACCTTC,CASSLSTSGTGVYYTF
-,TRBD1,TRBJ1-5,TRBV19,TGTGCCAGTAGGGACGGGACAGGCAATCAGCCCCAGCATTTT,CASRDGTGNQPQHF
-,TRBD1,TRBJ2-7,TRBV4-3,TGCGCCAGCAGCCAGGAACCAGGGGGCTATACCTACGAGCAGTACTTC,CASSQEPGGYTYEQYF
-,TRBD1,TRBJ1-5,TRBV29-1,TGCAGCGTGACTTCCGGGACAGGGTATAGCAATCAGCCCCAGCATTTT,CSVTSGTGYSNQPQHF
-,-,TRBJ1-1,TRBV2,TGTGCCAGCAGTGAACTCAGAGACCGGGGAACTGAAGCTTTCTTT,CASSELRDRGTEAFF
-,TRBD1,TRBJ2-1,TRBV4-3,TGCGCCAGCAGCCCCAATGCCGGGACAGGGTACGACAATGAGCAGTTCTTC,CASSPNAGTGYDNEQFF
-,TRBD1,TRBJ2-5,TRBV5-1,TGCGCCAGCAGCCCACCCACCGGGACAGGGGAAGAGACCCAGTACTTC,CASSPPTGTGEETQYF
-,TRBD2,TRBJ2-3,TRBV9,TGTGCCAGCAGCGTAGGCGGGGGGGCCGGGGCAGATACGCAGTATTTT,CASSVGGGAGADTQYF
-,-,TRBJ2-2,TRBV19,TGTGCCAGTAGTACCCCCGCAGGGTTCACCGGGGAGCTGTTTTTT,CASSTPAGFTGELFF
-,-,TRBJ2-7,TRBV14,TGTGCCAGCAGCCAAGCGACAGAGCAGTACTTC,CASSQATEQYF
-,-,TRBJ2-2,TRBV5-4,TGTGCCAGCAGCTTGGGACGGGGTGGGGACACCGGGGAGCTGTTTTTT,CASSLGRGGDTGELFF
-,-,TRBJ2-5,TRBV5-4,TGTGCCAGCAGCTTGGCCTGGGGGCTCGGCGGAGAGACCCAGTACTTC,CASSLAWGLGGETQYF
-,-,TRBJ2-5,TRBV7-8,TGTGCCACGCTACGGGTCGGGGAAGAGACCCAGTACTTC,CATLRVGEETQYF
-,TRBD1,TRBJ2-1,TRBV5-5,TGTGCCAGCAGCACATCCCCCGGGACAGGGAACCACAATGAGCAGTTCTTC,CASSTSPGTGNHNEQFF
-,-,TRBJ1-4,TRBV21-1,TGTGCCAGCAGCACGAGGGATAATGAAAAACTGTTTTTT,CASSTRDNEKLFF
-,TRBD2,TRBJ2-3,TRBV19,TGTGCCAGCAGGACTAGCGGGGGCGCGGGCACAGATACGCAGTATTTT,CASRTSGGAGTDTQYF
-,-,TRBJ2-3,TRBV5-8,TGTGCCAGCAGCCGCCTAGGGGCGGGGCCCACAGATACGCAGTATTTT,CASSRLGAGPTDTQYF
-,-,TRBJ2-4,TRBV6-5,TGTGCCAGCAGTTACTCGCGGGTAGCCAAAAACATTCAGTACTTC,CASSYSRVAKNIQYF
-,TRBD1,TRBJ2-7,TRBV7-8,TGTGCCAGCAGCATGGGACAGGGGGCGGCCGTCTACGAGCAGTACTTC,CASSMGQGAAVYEQYF
-,TRBD1,TRBJ1-6,TRBV7-9,TGTGCCAGCAGCTTAACCGGGACAGGGGTAAATCCTCGGTCACCCCTCCACTTT,CASSLTGTGVNPRSPLHF
-,TRBD2,TRBJ2-1,TRBV5-1,TGCGCCAGCAGCCGATCTGCGCAAGCGGGGGGGCTTGAGCAGTTCTTC,CASSRSAQAGGLEQFF
-,-,TRBJ2-3,TRBV5-4,TGTGCCAGCAGCTTGCCCCCCGGAGATACGCAGTATTTT,CASSLPPGDTQYF
-,TRBD1,TRBJ2-1,TRBV9,TGTGCCAGCAGCCCGAAATTGGGACAGGGTAGTGGTGAGCAGTTCTTC,CASSPKLGQGSGEQFF
once,-,TRBJ2-2,TRBV5-1,TGCGCCAGCAGCTTGGCCGGCAGTCGGGCCGGGGAGCTGTTTTTT,CASSLAGSRAGELFF
-,-,TRBJ2-2,TRBV6-2/TRBV6-3,TGTGCCAGCAGTTACTCCGAGGCCGGGGAGCTGTTTTTT,CASSYSEAGELFF
-,TRBD1,TRBJ1-5,TRBV19,TGTGCCAGTAGTAAGACAGGGGGTCGCAATCAGCCCCAGCATTTT,CASSKTGGRNQPQHF
-,-,TRBJ1-5,TRBV2,TGTGCCAGCAGTGGACTGCAGGGTGGCAATCAGCCCCAGCATTTT,CASSGLQGGNQPQHF
-,TRBD1,TRBJ2-7,TRBV6-2/TRBV6-3,TGTGCCAGCAGTACCCCGGACAGGGGAGACGAGCAGTACTTC,CASSTPDRGDEQYF
-,-,TRBJ2-5,TRBV19,TGTGCCAGTAGTATTTCTAAGCAAGAGACCCAGTACTTC,CASSISKQETQYF
-,TRBD1,TRBJ1-3,TRBV5-1,TGCGCCAGCAGCGCCGGGACAGGTACTGGAAACACCATATATTTT,CASSAGTGTGNTIYF